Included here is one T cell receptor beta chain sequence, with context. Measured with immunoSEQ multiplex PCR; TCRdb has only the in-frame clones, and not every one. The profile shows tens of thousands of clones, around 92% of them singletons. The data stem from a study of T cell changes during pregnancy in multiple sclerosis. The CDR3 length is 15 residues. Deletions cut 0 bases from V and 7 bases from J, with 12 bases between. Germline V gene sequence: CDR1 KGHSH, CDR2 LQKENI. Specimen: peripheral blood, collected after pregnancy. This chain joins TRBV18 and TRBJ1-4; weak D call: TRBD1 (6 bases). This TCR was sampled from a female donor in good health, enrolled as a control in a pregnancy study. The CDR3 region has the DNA TGTGCCAGCTCACCACCCTCAGGGGTTGGTGAAAAACTGTTTTTT. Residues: CASSPPSGVGEKLFF. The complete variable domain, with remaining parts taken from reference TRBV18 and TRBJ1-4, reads NAGVMQNPRHLVRRRGQEARLRCSPMKGHSHVYWYRQLPEEGLKFMVYLQKENIIDESGMPKERFSAEFPKEGPSILRIQQVVRGDSAAYFCASSPPSGVGEKLFFGSGTQLSVL.